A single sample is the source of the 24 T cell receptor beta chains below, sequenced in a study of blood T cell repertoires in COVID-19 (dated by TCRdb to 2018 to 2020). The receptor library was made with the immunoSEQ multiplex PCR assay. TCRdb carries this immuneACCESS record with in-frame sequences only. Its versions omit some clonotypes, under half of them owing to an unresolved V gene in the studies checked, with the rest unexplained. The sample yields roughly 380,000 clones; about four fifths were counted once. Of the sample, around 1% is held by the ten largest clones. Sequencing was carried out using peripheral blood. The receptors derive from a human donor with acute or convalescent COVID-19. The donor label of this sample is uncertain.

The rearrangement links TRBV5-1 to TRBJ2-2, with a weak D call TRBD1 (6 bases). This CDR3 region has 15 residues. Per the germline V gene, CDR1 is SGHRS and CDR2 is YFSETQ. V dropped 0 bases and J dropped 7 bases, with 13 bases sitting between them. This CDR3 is CASSLVSGVGGELFF. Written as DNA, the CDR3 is TGCGCCAGCAGCTTGGTTTCAGGGGTCGGCGGGGAGCTGTTTTTT.

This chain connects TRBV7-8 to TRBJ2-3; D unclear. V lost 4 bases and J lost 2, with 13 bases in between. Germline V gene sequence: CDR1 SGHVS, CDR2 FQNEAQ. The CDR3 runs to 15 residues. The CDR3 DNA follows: TGTGCCAGCAGCTCCCCGGGTCGCTCCACAGATACGCAGTATTTT. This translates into CASSSPGRSTDTQYF. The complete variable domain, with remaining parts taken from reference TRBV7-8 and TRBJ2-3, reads GAGVSQSPRYKVAKRGQDVALRCDPISGHVSLFWYQQALGQGPEFLTYFQNEAQLDKSGLPSDRFFAERPEGSVSTLKIQRTQQEDSAVYLCASSSPGRSTDTQYFGPGTRLTVL.

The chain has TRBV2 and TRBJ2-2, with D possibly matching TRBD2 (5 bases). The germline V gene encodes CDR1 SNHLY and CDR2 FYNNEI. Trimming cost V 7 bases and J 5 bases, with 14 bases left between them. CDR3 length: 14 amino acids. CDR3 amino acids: CASTFGSGTGELFF. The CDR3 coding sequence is TGTGCCAGCACGTTTGGGAGCGGAACCGGGGAGCTGTTTTTT.

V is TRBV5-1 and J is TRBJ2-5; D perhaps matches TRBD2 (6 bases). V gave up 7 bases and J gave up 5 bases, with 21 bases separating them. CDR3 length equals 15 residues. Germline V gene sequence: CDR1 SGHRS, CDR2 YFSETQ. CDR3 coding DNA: TGCGCCAGCGCCGGGTCCTGGTCGGCGGGGGAGACCCAGTACTTC. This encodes CASAGSWSAGETQYF. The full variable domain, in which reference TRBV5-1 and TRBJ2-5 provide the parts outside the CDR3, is KAGVTQTPRYLIKTRGQQVTLSCSPISGHRSVSWYQQTPGQGLQFLFEYFSETQRNKGNFPGRFSGRQFSNSRSEMNVSTLELGDSALYLCASAGSWSAGETQYFGPGTRLLVL.

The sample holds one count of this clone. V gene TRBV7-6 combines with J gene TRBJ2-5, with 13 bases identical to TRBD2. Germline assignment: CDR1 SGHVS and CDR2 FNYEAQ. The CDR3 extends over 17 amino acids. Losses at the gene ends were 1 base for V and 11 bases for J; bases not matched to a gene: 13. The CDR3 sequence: CASSLGPMTSGGLRQYF. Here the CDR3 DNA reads TGTGCCAGCAGCTTAGGCCCAATGACTAGCGGGGGGCTACGTCAGTACTTC.

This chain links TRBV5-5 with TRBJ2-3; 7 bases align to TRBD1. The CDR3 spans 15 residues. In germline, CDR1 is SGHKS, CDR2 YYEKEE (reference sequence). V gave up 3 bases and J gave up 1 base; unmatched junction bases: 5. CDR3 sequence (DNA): TGTGCCAGCAGCTCCAGGGGGACCCGCACAGATACGCAGTATTTT. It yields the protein CASSSRGTRTDTQYF.

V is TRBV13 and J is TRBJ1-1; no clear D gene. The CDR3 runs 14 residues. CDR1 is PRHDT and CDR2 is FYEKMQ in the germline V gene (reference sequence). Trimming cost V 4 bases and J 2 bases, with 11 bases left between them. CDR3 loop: CASSYADTNTEAFF. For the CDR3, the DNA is TGTGCCAGCAGCTACGCCGACACCAACACTGAAGCTTTCTTT.

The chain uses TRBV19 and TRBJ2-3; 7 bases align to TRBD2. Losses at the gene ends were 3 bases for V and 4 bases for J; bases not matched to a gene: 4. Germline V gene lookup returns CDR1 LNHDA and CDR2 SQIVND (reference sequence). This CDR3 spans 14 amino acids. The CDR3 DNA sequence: TGTGCCAGTAGTATCGGGGGGTATGCAGATACGCAGTATTTT. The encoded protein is CASSIGGYADTQYF.

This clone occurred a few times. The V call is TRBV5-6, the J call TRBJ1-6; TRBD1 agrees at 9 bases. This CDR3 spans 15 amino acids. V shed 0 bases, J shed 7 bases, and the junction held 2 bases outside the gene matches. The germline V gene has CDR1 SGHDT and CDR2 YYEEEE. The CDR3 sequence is CASSLGDRVNSPLHF. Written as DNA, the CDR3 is TGTGCCAGCAGCTTGGGGGACAGGGTCAATTCACCCCTCCACTTT.

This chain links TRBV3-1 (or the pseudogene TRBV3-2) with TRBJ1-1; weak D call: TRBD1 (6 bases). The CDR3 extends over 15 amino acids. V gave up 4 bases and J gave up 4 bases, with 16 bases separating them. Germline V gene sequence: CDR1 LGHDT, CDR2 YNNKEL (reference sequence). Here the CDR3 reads CASSPQDGGRTEAFF. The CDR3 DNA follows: TGTGCCAGCAGCCCCCAGGACGGGGGGCGCACTGAAGCTTTCTTT.

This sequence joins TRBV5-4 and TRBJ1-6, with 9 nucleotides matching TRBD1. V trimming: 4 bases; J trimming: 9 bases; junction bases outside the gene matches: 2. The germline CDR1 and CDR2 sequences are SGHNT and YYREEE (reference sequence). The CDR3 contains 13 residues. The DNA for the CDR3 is TGTGCCAGCAGCCCGACAGGGGGTTCACCCCTCCACTTT. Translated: CASSPTGGSPLHF.

The CDR3 sequence is CASSIDGANYGYTF. DNA of the CDR3: TGTGCCAGTAGTATAGATGGGGCCAACTATGGCTACACCTTC. The J gene is TRBJ1-2, the V gene TRBV19, with D perhaps TRBD1 (5 bases). The V end was cut by 0 bases, the J end by 2 bases, with 7 bases between. There are 14 residues in the CDR3. Per germline, CDR1 LNHDA and CDR2 SQIVND (reference sequence).

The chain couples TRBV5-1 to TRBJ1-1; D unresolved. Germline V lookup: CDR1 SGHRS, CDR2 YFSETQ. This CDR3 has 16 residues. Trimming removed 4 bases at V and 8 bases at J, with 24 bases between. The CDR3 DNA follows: TGCGCCAGCAGCCCGCCCCGGTTCGAGAGCTACTTAGAAGCTTTCTTT. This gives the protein CASSPPRFESYLEAFF.

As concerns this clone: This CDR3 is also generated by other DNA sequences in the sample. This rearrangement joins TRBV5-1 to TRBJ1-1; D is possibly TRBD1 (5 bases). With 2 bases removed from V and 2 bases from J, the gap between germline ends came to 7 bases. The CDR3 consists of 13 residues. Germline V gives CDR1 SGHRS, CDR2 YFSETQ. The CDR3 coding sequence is TGCGCCAGCAGCTTCGGGGGTAACACTGAAGCTTTCTTT. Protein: CASSFGGNTEAFF.

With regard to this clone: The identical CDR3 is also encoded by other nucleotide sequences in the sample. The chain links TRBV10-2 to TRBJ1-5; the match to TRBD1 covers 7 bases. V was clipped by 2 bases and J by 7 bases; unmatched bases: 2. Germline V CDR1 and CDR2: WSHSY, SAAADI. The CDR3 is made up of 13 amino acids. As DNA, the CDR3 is TGCGCCAGCAGTGAGATAGGGGGCCAGCCCCAGCATTTT. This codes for CASSEIGGQPQHF.

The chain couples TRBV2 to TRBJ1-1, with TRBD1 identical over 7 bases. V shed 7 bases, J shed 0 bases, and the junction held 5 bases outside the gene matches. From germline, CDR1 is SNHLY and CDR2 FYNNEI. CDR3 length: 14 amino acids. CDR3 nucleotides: TGTGCCAGCACCGTACAGGGGTTGAACACTGAAGCTTTCTTT. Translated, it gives CASTVQGLNTEAFF. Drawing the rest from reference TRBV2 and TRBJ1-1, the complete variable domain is EPEVTQTPSHQVTQMGQEVILRCVPISNHLYFYWYRQILGQKVEFLVSFYNNEISEKSEIFDDQFSVERPDGSNFTLKIRSTKLEDSAMYFCASTVQGLNTEAFFGQGTRLTVV.

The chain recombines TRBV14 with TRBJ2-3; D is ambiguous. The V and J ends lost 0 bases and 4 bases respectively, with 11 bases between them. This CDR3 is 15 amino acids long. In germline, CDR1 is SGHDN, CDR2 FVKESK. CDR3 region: CASSQDGRSSDTQYF. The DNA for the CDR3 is TGTGCCAGCAGCCAAGACGGCAGGTCCTCAGATACGCAGTATTTT.

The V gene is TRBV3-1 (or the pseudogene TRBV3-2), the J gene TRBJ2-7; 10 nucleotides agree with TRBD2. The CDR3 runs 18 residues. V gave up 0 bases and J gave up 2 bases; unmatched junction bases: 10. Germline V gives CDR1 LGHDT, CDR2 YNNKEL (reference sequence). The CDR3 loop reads CASSQDEASGGPTYEQYF. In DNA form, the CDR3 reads TGTGCCAGCAGCCAAGATGAGGCTAGCGGGGGCCCTACCTACGAGCAGTACTTC.

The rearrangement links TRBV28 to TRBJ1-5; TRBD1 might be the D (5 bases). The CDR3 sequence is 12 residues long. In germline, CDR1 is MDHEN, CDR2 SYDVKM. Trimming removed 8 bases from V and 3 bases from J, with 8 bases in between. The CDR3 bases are TGTGCCAGCCAGGGACTCAATCAGCCCCAGCATTTT. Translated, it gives CASQGLNQPQHF. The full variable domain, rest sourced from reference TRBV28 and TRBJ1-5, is DVKVTQSSRYLVKRTGEKVFLECVQDMDHENMFWYRQDPGLGLRLIYFSYDVKMKEKGDIPEGYSVSREKKERFSLILESASTNQTSMYLCASQGLNQPQHFGDGTRLSIL.

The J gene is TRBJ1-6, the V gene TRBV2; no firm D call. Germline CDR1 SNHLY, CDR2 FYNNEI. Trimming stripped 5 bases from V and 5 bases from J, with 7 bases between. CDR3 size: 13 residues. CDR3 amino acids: CASSSFNNSPLHF. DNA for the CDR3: TGTGCCAGCAGTTCTTTTAATAATTCACCCCTCCACTTT.

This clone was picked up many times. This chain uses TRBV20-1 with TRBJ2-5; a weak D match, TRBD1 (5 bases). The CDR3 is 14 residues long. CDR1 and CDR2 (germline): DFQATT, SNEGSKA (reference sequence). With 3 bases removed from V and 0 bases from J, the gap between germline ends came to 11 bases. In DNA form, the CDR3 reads TGCAGTGCTAGTCCTTCCAGGGACCAAGAGACCCAGTACTTC. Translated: CSASPSRDQETQYF.

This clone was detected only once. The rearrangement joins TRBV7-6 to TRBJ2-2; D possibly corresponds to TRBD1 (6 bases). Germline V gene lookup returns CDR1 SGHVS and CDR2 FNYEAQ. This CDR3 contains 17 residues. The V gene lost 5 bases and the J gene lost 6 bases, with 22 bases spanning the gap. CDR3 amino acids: CASSRMGGGLRSGELFF. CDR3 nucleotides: TGTGCCAGCAGCCGTATGGGTGGGGGCCTAAGATCCGGGGAGCTGTTTTTT. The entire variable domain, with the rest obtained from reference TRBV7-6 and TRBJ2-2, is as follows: GAGVSQSPRYKVTKRGQDVALRCDPISGHVSLYWYRQALGQGPEFLTYFNYEAQQDKSGLPNDRFSAERPEGSISTLTIQRTEQRDSAMYRCASSRMGGGLRSGELFFGEGSRLTVL.

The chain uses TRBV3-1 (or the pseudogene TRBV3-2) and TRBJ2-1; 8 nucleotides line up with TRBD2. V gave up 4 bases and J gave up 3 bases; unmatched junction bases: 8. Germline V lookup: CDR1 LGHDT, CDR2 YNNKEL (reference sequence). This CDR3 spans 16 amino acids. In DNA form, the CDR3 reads TGTGCCAGCAGCCCGCCTCCTAGCGGGTACTACAATGAGCAGTTCTTC. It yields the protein CASSPPPSGYYNEQFF.

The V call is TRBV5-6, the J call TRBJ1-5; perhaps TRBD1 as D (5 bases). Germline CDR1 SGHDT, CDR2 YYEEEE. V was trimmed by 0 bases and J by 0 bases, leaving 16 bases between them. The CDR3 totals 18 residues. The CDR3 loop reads CASSLGGSSPNSNQPQHF. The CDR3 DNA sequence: TGTGCCAGCAGCTTGGGGGGCTCATCCCCTAATAGCAATCAGCCCCAGCATTTT.